Each of the 30 T cell receptor beta chains below was sequenced from the same sample in a study of T cell responses to AZD1222 COVID-19 vaccine. The protocol was immunoSEQ multiplex PCR, while the TCRdb copy is restricted to in-frame clones and leaves out a portion. Here the sample spans 150,000 to 200,000 clones, approximately 93% being singletons. Material: peripheral blood, obtained on day 0 of AZD1222 vaccination. The receptors were gathered from an adult in good health.

The CDR3 DNA follows: TGTGCCAGCACCAACATGGGAGACAGGGGGCTAACCGGGGAGCTGTTTTTT. It specifies CASTNMGDRGLTGELFF. This chain links TRBV7-6 with TRBJ2-2; 10 nucleotides align to TRBD1. The trim removed 7 bases at V and 5 bases at J, leaving 13 bases unmatched. The V gene's germline CDR1 is SGHVS and CDR2 FNYEAQ. The CDR3 spans 17 residues.

CDR3 in DNA: TGTGCCAGCTCATTAAGTCCCGAGCAGTACTTC. It codes for CASSLSPEQYF. V is TRBV18 and J is TRBJ2-7, with unresolved D. This CDR3 comprises 11 residues. V lost 5 bases, J lost 6 bases, and 8 bases lay in between. Per the germline V gene, CDR1 is KGHSH and CDR2 is LQKENI.

The chain employs TRBV5-4 and TRBJ1-2; D is unclear. The CDR3 covers 14 residues. V lost 1 base to trimming and J lost 0 bases, with 7 bases between them. Germline V gene data show CDR1 as SGHNT and CDR2 as YYREEE (reference sequence). The CDR3 here is CASSLPLANYGYTF. CDR3 DNA: TGTGCCAGCAGCTTGCCTCTGGCTAACTATGGCTACACCTTC. The entire variable domain, with the rest obtained from reference TRBV5-4 and TRBJ1-2, is as follows: ETGVTQSPTHLIKTRGQQVTLRCSSQSGHNTVSWYQQALGQGPQFIFQYYREEENGRGNFPPRFSGLQFPNYSSELNVNALELDDSALYLCASSLPLANYGYTFGSGTRLTVV.

CDR3 residues: CASSLSWSGSFYEQYF. The CDR3 DNA follows: TGTGCCAGCAGCCTTTCGTGGAGCGGGAGTTTCTACGAGCAGTACTTC. The chain employs TRBV7-6 and TRBJ2-7, with TRBD2 identical over 8 bases. The CDR3 runs 16 residues. The V and J ends lost 5 bases and 3 bases, in that order; junction bases with no gene match: 12. CDR1 and CDR2 from the germline V gene are SGHVS and FNYEAQ.

This chain links TRBV3-1 (or the pseudogene TRBV3-2) with TRBJ2-1, with 9 bases that match TRBD2. V shed 0 bases and J 8 bases; nucleotides not matched to a gene: 8. Per the germline V gene, CDR1 is LGHDT and CDR2 is YNNKEL (reference sequence). The CDR3 is 16 amino acids. CDR3 in amino acids: CASSQELVRGGHEQFF. CDR3 in DNA: TGTGCCAGCAGCCAAGAATTGGTGCGGGGGGGCCATGAGCAGTTCTTC.

The chain couples TRBV13 to TRBJ2-2; 7 positions agree with TRBD2. CDR1 is PRHDT, CDR2 FYEKMQ, per germline (reference sequence). J was trimmed by 1 base and V by 5 bases; bases with no gene match: 10. The CDR3 length is 17 residues. The CDR3 loop reads CASSRLKGGRNTGELFF. The CDR3 nucleotides are TGTGCCAGCAGCCGCTTGAAGGGCGGGAGGAACACCGGGGAGCTGTTTTTT.

In its sample, this clone was seen once. CDR3 residues: CASSEHDTGELFF. The CDR3 nucleotides are TGTGCCAGCAGCGAACACGACACCGGGGAGCTGTTTTTT. The gene calls are TRBV7-2 and TRBJ2-2, with D unresolved. The CDR3 is 13 residues long. Trimming took off 5 bases at V and 3 bases at J, with 7 bases between the two ends. Germline-derived CDR1 and CDR2 are SGHTA and FQGNSA.

The chain links TRBV9 to TRBJ2-1, with 11 bases that match TRBD2. CDR3 length: 16 amino acids. Germline values: CDR1 SGDLS, CDR2 YYNGEE. J gave up 9 bases and V 3 bases, and 11 bases lay outside the gene matches. CDR3 protein: CASSGPGLAAGGEQFF. Written as DNA, the CDR3 is TGTGCCAGCAGCGGACCGGGACTAGCGGCTGGGGGTGAGCAGTTCTTC.

Worth noting for this clone: Different DNA sequences within this sample yield the same CDR3. The rearrangement links TRBV6-5 to TRBJ1-3; possibly TRBD1 for D (5 bases). Germline V gives CDR1 MNHEY, CDR2 SVGAGI. The CDR3 contains 15 residues. Trimming shortened V by 0 bases and J by 4 bases, and 10 bases separated the two germline ends. Here the CDR3 DNA reads TGTGCCAGCAGTTACTCAGGGACGGGAGGAAACACCATATATTTT. Translation gives CASSYSGTGGNTIYF.

The chain joins TRBV14 to TRBJ1-1; 10 nucleotides line up with TRBD1. CDR1 and CDR2 (germline): SGHDN, FVKESK. The CDR3 covers 15 residues. Trimming took 4 bases from V and 4 from J; bases not matched to a gene: 6. The CDR3 protein is CASSRGQGGVTEAFF. The CDR3 DNA sequence: TGTGCCAGCAGCCGCGGACAGGGGGGGGTCACTGAAGCTTTCTTT.

This rearrangement joins TRBV19 to TRBJ1-5; D gene uncertain. The length of the CDR3 is 16 residues. The germline V and J ends were trimmed by 4 bases and 0 bases, with 13 bases remaining between them. The V gene's germline CDR1 is LNHDA and CDR2 SQIVND (reference sequence). CDR3 protein: CASSKREYSSNQPQHF. CDR3 bases: TGTGCCAGTAGTAAGCGGGAGTACTCTAGCAATCAGCCCCAGCATTTT.

The J gene is TRBJ1-1, the V gene TRBV5-6; D is uncertain. Germline CDR1 is SGHDT and CDR2 is YYEEEE. Deletions cut 4 bases from V and 1 base from J, with 8 bases between. There are 13 residues in the CDR3. CDR3 sequence (DNA): TGTGCCAGCAGCCTCAGGAGGAACACTGAAGCTTTCTTT. Its protein product is CASSLRRNTEAFF.

The V gene is TRBV29-1, the J gene TRBJ1-2, with TRBD1 matching 8 bases. This CDR3 is built from 12 residues. The germline V gene encodes CDR1 SQVTM and CDR2 ANQGSEA. The DNA for the CDR3 is TGCGGATTCAGGGGGCGCGGTGGAGGCTACACCTTC. Translated: CGFRGRGGGYTF.

The chain carries TRBV30 and TRBJ1-5; no clear D. Germline lookup yields CDR1 GTSNPN and CDR2 SVGIG (reference sequence). This CDR3 comprises 13 residues. Trimming left V 0 bases short and J 2 bases short, with 5 bases between. The CDR3 DNA is TGTGCCTGGAGTGTACGGGGCAATCAGCCCCAGCATTTT. Its translation is CAWSVRGNQPQHF.

The chain combines TRBV21-1 with TRBJ2-7; TRBD1 was called by the table and not checked on the DNA. TRBV21-1 is a pseudogene. The CDR3 has 16 amino acids. CDR3 DNA: TGTGCCAGCAGCAAAGCGCAACAGTCGCGATGTTACGAGCAGTACTTC. Its translation: CASSKAQQSRCYEQYF.

The chain employs TRBV9 and TRBJ1-2; TRBD1 matches at 7 bases. The germline CDR1 and CDR2 sequences are SGDLS and YYNGEE. After removal of 0 bases from V and 4 bases from J, the junction contained 3 bases not matched to a gene. The CDR3 sequence is 14 residues long. The CDR3 DNA reads TGTGCCAGCAGCGTAGACAGGGGCACCTATGGCTACACCTTC. This sequence encodes CASSVDRGTYGYTF. The full variable domain, rest sourced from reference TRBV9 and TRBJ1-2, is DSGVTQTPKHLITATGQRVTLRCSPRSGDLSVYWYQQSLDQGLQFLIQYYNGEERAKGNILERFSAQQFPDLHSELNLSSLELGDSALYFCASSVDRGTYGYTFGSGTRLTVV.

The V and J genes are TRBV18 and TRBJ1-4; the match to TRBD1 covers 7 bases. The germline CDR1 and CDR2 sequences are KGHSH and LQKENI. The ends lost 0 bases at V and 5 bases at J; junction bases unmatched: 3. The CDR3 runs to 15 residues. CDR3 bases: TGTGCCAGCTCACCACCCACGGGACAGAATGAAAAACTGTTTTTT. This encodes CASSPPTGQNEKLFF. The variable domain in full, with the rest retrieved from reference TRBV18 and TRBJ1-4, is NAGVMQNPRHLVRRRGQEARLRCSPMKGHSHVYWYRQLPEEGLKFMVYLQKENIIDESGMPKERFSAEFPKEGPSILRIQQVVRGDSAAYFCASSPPTGQNEKLFFGSGTQLSVL.

This chain uses TRBV18 with TRBJ1-2; D may be TRBD1 (5 bases). The CDR3 length is 16 residues. The ends were cut back, 5 bases at V and 2 bases at J, with 18 bases in the middle. CDR1 is KGHSH, CDR2 LQKENI, per germline. DNA for the CDR3: TGTGCCAGCTCAGAGAGCCGGACAAATAACAACTATGGCTACACCTTC. This gives the protein CASSESRTNNNYGYTF.

The chain recombines TRBV4-1 with TRBJ1-1; D gene ambiguous. V was clipped by 3 bases and J by 3 bases, with 5 bases between them. Germline CDR1 MGHRA, CDR2 YSYEKL. The CDR3 totals 12 residues. The CDR3 coding sequence is TGCGCCAGCAGCCAGGCGGACACTGAAGCTTTCTTT. Protein: CASSQADTEAFF.

The chain links TRBV7-2 to TRBJ2-3, with D uncertain. V was pared by 2 bases and J by 0 bases, with 12 bases between. The length of the CDR3 is 16 residues. CDR1 is SGHTA, CDR2 FQGNSA, per germline. The CDR3 DNA is TGTGCCAGCAGCTTACCGCGGCTAAAAAGCACAGATACGCAGTATTTT. Protein sequence: CASSLPRLKSTDTQYF. The entire variable domain, with the rest obtained from reference TRBV7-2 and TRBJ2-3, is as follows: GAGVSQSPSNKVTEKGKDVELRCDPISGHTALYWYRQSLGQGLEFLIYFQGNSAPDKSGLPSDRFSAERTGGSVSTLTIQRTQQEDSAVYLCASSLPRLKSTDTQYFGPGTRLTVL.

The chain recombines TRBV14 with TRBJ2-3; no firm D call. The CDR3 consists of 13 residues. Trimming took off 1 base at V and 6 bases at J, with 8 bases between the two ends. CDR1 is SGHDN, CDR2 FVKESK, per germline. The CDR3 reads CASSQGEGDTQYF. CDR3 nucleotides: TGTGCCAGCAGCCAAGGGGAAGGCGATACGCAGTATTTT.

The gene calls are TRBV29-1 and TRBJ2-3; D ambiguous. CDR1 and CDR2 from the germline V gene are SQVTM and ANQGSEA. The CDR3 spans 12 residues. Trimming stripped 6 bases from V and 2 bases from J, with 9 bases between. CDR3 in DNA: TGCAGCGTCAGATCGGACACAGATACGCAGTATTTT. Translating gives CSVRSDTDTQYF.

The V gene is TRBV6-1, the J gene TRBJ1-3; TRBD1 agrees at 11 bases. The J segment lost 1 base and the V segment lost 4 bases, leaving 3 bases of the junction unmatched. Germline loops: CDR1 MNHNS, CDR2 SASEGT. The CDR3 is 16 residues long. In DNA, the CDR3 is TGTGCCAGCAGTGCGGGACAGGGGGGATCTGGAAACACCATATATTTT. Amino acids: CASSAGQGGSGNTIYF.

The V gene is TRBV11-2, the J gene TRBJ1-2; no clear D. V was clipped by 2 bases and J by 4 bases, with 5 bases between them. CDR1 and CDR2 from the germline V gene are SGHAT and FQNNGV. CDR3 size: 12 residues. CDR3 loop: CASSLSSYGYTF. The CDR3 DNA sequence: TGTGCCAGCAGCTTATCGAGCTATGGCTACACCTTC. Together with reference TRBV11-2 and TRBJ1-2, the CDR3 gives the full variable domain: EAGVAQSPRYKIIEKRQSVAFWCNPISGHATLYWYQQILGQGPKLLIQFQNNGVVDDSQLPKDRFSAERLKGVDSTLKIQPAKLEDSAVYLCASSLSSYGYTFGSGTRLTVV.

This chain connects TRBV28 to TRBJ2-4; possible D gene TRBD2, 5 bases. In germline, CDR1 is MDHEN, CDR2 SYDVKM. The CDR3 sequence is 16 residues long. The V and J ends lost 8 bases and 0 bases respectively, with 17 bases between them. CDR3 sequence reads: CASGETGILAKNIQYF. The CDR3 DNA reads as TGTGCCAGCGGGGAAACCGGGATACTAGCCAAAAACATTCAGTACTTC.

The CDR3 loop reads CASSPGGGNTEAFF. For the CDR3, the DNA is TGCGCCAGCAGCCCAGGCGGGGGGAACACTGAAGCTTTCTTT. The chain employs TRBV5-1 and TRBJ1-1; weak D call: TRBD1 (5 bases). Germline V gene lookup returns CDR1 SGHRS and CDR2 YFSETQ. The V end was cut by 4 bases, the J end by 1 base, with 11 bases between. This CDR3 region has 14 residues.

Of note for this clone: At one of its ends the junction is not consistent with the germline gene, which may arise from a read error. The gene calls are TRBV2 and TRBJ1-3; weak D call: TRBD1 (5 bases). CDR1 is SNHLY, CDR2 FYNNEI, per germline. The CDR3 has 16 amino acids. Here the CDR3 DNA reads TGTGCCAGCAGTGAAGTAGAGGGGCTACCTCCAAACACCATGTATTTT. This encodes CASSEVEGLPPNTMYF.

The V call is TRBV4-1, the J call TRBJ1-5, with D possibly being TRBD1 (5 bases). The CDR3 loop spans 16 amino acids. Germline-derived CDR1 and CDR2 are MGHRA and YSYEKL. Trimming stripped 6 bases from V and 2 bases from J, with 17 bases between. This chain's CDR3 is CASSGQGIGGNQPQHF. For the CDR3, the DNA is TGCGCCAGCAGTGGGCAGGGAATTGGAGGCAATCAGCCCCAGCATTTT.

V and J are TRBV7-9 and TRBJ2-7; 9 bases match TRBD1. The CDR3 spans 14 residues. V dropped 5 bases and J dropped 2; count of bases not matched to a gene: 4. Per germline, CDR1 SEHNR and CDR2 FQNEAQ (reference sequence). CDR3: CASSPGTGTYEQYF. In DNA form, the CDR3 reads TGTGCCAGCAGCCCCGGGACAGGGACCTACGAGCAGTACTTC.

This clone was observed a few times. This rearrangement joins TRBV2 to TRBJ2-5; 8 nucleotides match TRBD1. The V gene end was trimmed by 11 bases and the J gene end by 4 bases; junction bases not matched to a gene: 9. This CDR3 is built from 13 residues. The germline V gene has CDR1 SNHLY and CDR2 FYNNEI. CDR3 loop: CALFRGQGETQYF. The CDR3 coding sequence is TGTGCCTTATTCAGGGGGCAGGGAGAGACCCAGTACTTC.